The next 25 T cell receptor beta chains were all read from a single sample in a study of CD4 T cells in relation to SARS-CoV-2 and coronaviruses. Which antigens these TCRs recognize remains unknown. The table came from immunoSEQ multiplex PCR; TCRdb's copy has only in-frame clones and leaves some out. The sample carries roughly 24,000 clones, approximately 78% recorded once. The unexposed donors gave CD4+ T cells in about 2011-2018, prior to COVID-19. Isolation of CD4+ T cells took place after nine to ten days in culture. Source material: CD4+ T cells from PBMCs, cultured in vitro. Receptors originate from a human donor in good health.

The rearrangement links TRBV28 to TRBJ2-7, with TRBD2 matching 9 bases. The germline V gene has CDR1 MDHEN and CDR2 SYDVKM. The V and J ends lost 6 bases and 3 bases, in that order; junction bases with no gene match: 6. The length of the CDR3 is 14 residues. The CDR3 protein is CASRAGGSRYEQYF. DNA of the CDR3: TGTGCCAGCAGGGCGGGGGGGAGCCGCTACGAGCAGTACTTC.

CDR3 bases: TGTGCCAGCGCTGACAGGGAGGGTACTGAAGCTTTCTTT. It codes for CASADREGTEAFF. The V call is TRBV2, the J call TRBJ1-1; 7 nucleotides line up with TRBD1. Germline trimming cut 8 bases from V and 5 bases from J; bases unmatched to any gene: 8. The V gene's germline CDR1 is SNHLY and CDR2 FYNNEI. The CDR3 consists of 13 residues.

V is TRBV7-3 and J is TRBJ2-5, with D possibly being TRBD2 (6 bases). CDR3 length: 14 residues. The V end lost 5 bases, the J end lost 4 bases, and 14 bases lay between the germline ends. CDR1 is SGHTA and CDR2 is FQGTGA in the germline V gene. CDR3 sequence reads: CASSPDSAGETQYF. The CDR3 DNA sequence: TGTGCCAGCAGCCCCGATTCAGCGGGAGAGACCCAGTACTTC.

The chain couples TRBV19 to TRBJ1-1; D not resolved. V shed 2 bases and J shed 0 bases, with 7 bases lying between them. Germline V gives CDR1 LNHDA, CDR2 SQIVND (reference sequence). The CDR3 is 14 residues long. The CDR3 sequence: CASSITVLNTEAFF. The CDR3 nucleotides are TGTGCCAGTAGTATAACGGTATTGAACACTGAAGCTTTCTTT. Together with reference TRBV19 and TRBJ1-1, the CDR3 gives the full variable domain: DGGITQSPKYLFRKEGQNVTLSCEQNLNHDAMYWYRQDPGQGLRLIYYSQIVNDFQKGDIAEGYSVSREKKESFPLTVTSAQKNPTAFYLCASSITVLNTEAFFGQGTRLTVV.

The chain has TRBV6-5 and TRBJ2-7, with D unclear. This CDR3 is 12 amino acids long. Germline lookup yields CDR1 MNHEY and CDR2 SVGAGI. Trimming pared 8 bases from V and 0 bases from J, leaving 8 bases between. The CDR3 nucleotides are TGTGCCAGCGGCGTCACCTCCTACGAGCAGTACTTC. Its translation is CASGVTSYEQYF.

The chain recombines TRBV30 with TRBJ1-6; a possible D gene is TRBD1 (5 bases). The CDR3 covers 14 residues. In germline, CDR1 is GTSNPN, CDR2 SVGIG (reference sequence). V was shortened by 8 bases and J by 5 bases, with 16 bases between the two germline ends. The CDR3 nucleotides are TGTGCCGCCTCCGGGGGGTTCAATAATTCACCCCTCCACTTT. Translation: CAASGGFNNSPLHF.

This clone has a handful of counts. This chain connects TRBV19 to TRBJ2-7, with 11 bases lining up with TRBD1. The length of the CDR3 is 12 residues. Germline assignment: CDR1 LNHDA and CDR2 SQIVND (reference sequence). V lost 11 bases, J lost 3 bases, and 3 bases stayed unmatched. The CDR3 protein is CAAGTGGYEQYF. The CDR3 DNA is TGTGCCGCCGGGACAGGGGGCTACGAGCAGTACTTC.

The V and J genes are TRBV30 and TRBJ2-1; D might be TRBD1 (5 bases). Germline loops: CDR1 GTSNPN, CDR2 SVGIG (reference sequence). The CDR3 spans 15 residues. V was shortened by 4 bases and J by 5 bases, with 18 bases between the two germline ends. The CDR3 coding sequence is TGTGCCTGGAACCACGACAGTCGACGTCACAATGAGCAGTTCTTC. Translating gives CAWNHDSRRHNEQFF. The full variable domain, with the rest looked up from reference TRBV30 and TRBJ2-1, is SQTIHQWPATLVQPVGSPLSLECTVEGTSNPNLYWYRQAAGRGLQLLFYSVGIGQISSEVPQNLSASRPQDRQFILSSKKLLLSDSGFYLCAWNHDSRRHNEQFFGPGTRLTVL.

This rearrangement joins TRBV7-9 to TRBJ2-7, with D uncertain. There are 12 residues in the CDR3. V lost 5 bases to trimming and J lost 3 bases, with 8 bases between them. Germline CDR1 SEHNR, CDR2 FQNEAQ (reference sequence). CDR3 coding DNA: TGTGCCAGCAGCGCGACTGGCTACGAGCAGTACTTC. Its protein product is CASSATGYEQYF. The full variable domain, its missing parts supplied by reference TRBV7-9 and TRBJ2-7, is DTGVSQNPRHKITKRGQNVTFRCDPISEHNRLYWYRQTLGQGPEFLTYFQNEAQLEKSRLLSDRFSAERPKGSFSTLEIQRTEQGDSAMYLCASSATGYEQYFGPGTRLTVT.

The DNA for the CDR3 is TGTGCCAGCAGAATTGGCTCTGGGGCCAACGTCCTGACTTTC. Residues: CASRIGSGANVLTF. The chain employs TRBV2 and TRBJ2-6, with D uncertain. The CDR3 has 14 amino acids. Germline V CDR1 and CDR2: SNHLY, FYNNEI. The V and J ends lost 6 bases and 0 bases respectively, with 6 bases between them.

The chain is built from TRBV3-1 (or the pseudogene TRBV3-2) and TRBJ1-6; D remains ambiguous. Per germline, CDR1 LGHDT and CDR2 YNNKEL (reference sequence). V was shortened by 1 base and J by 7 bases, with 11 bases between the two germline ends. This CDR3 region has 15 residues. The CDR3 loop reads CASSQVTNINSPLHF. The CDR3 bases are TGTGCCAGCAGCCAAGTAACCAATATCAATTCACCCCTCCACTTT.

The genes are TRBV18 and TRBJ2-6; 7 nucleotides match TRBD1. The junction had 9 bases not matched to a gene; V was cut back by 3 bases and J by 4 bases. Germline V gene data show CDR1 as KGHSH and CDR2 as LQKENI. The CDR3 runs to 17 residues. CDR3 loop: CASSPGQAGAGANVLTF. In nucleotides, the CDR3 is TGTGCCAGCTCACCTGGACAGGCAGGGGCCGGGGCCAACGTCCTGACTTTC.

The chain combines TRBV3-1 (or the pseudogene TRBV3-2) with TRBJ2-3; possibly TRBD2 for D (5 bases). From germline, CDR1 is LGHDT and CDR2 YNNKEL (reference sequence). The CDR3 is 16 amino acids. V lost 4 bases and J lost 0, with 14 bases in between. CDR3 bases: TGTGCCAGCAGCCCCGAACGGGGTCCTAGCACAGATACGCAGTATTTT. This codes for CASSPERGPSTDTQYF.

The chain carries TRBV19 and TRBJ1-5; 8 nucleotides line up with TRBD1. V lost 0 bases to trimming and J lost 1 base; unmatched junction nucleotides: 2. Germline assignment: CDR1 LNHDA and CDR2 SQIVND (reference sequence). The CDR3 runs to 16 residues. CDR3 amino acids: CASSIEQGASNQPQHF. As DNA, the CDR3 is TGTGCCAGTAGTATAGAGCAGGGGGCGAGCAATCAGCCCCAGCATTTT.

The rearrangement links TRBV28 to TRBJ2-3; 7 positions agree with TRBD1. The trim removed 6 bases at V and 1 base at J, leaving 4 bases unmatched. The CDR3 is 14 residues long. Germline V gene lookup returns CDR1 MDHEN and CDR2 SYDVKM. CDR3 nucleotides: TGTGCCAGCAGCATAACAGGGGGCACAGATACGCAGTATTTT. Residues: CASSITGGTDTQYF.

V usage is TRBV11-1 and J usage is TRBJ2-1; TRBD1 might be the D (6 bases). Germline V gene sequence: CDR1 SGHAT, CDR2 FQDESV (reference sequence). CDR3 length equals 13 residues. V was clipped by 1 base and J by 10 bases, with 11 bases between them. Here the CDR3 reads CASSLESGTEQFF. CDR3 DNA: TGTGCCAGCAGCTTAGAATCCGGGACAGAGCAGTTCTTC.

The genes are TRBV3-1 (or the pseudogene TRBV3-2) and TRBJ2-7; D might be TRBD1 or TRBD2, each matching 5 bases. The germline CDR1 and CDR2 sequences are LGHDT and YNNKEL (reference sequence). The ends were cut back, 4 bases at V and 2 bases at J, with 12 bases in the middle. The CDR3 is made up of 14 amino acids. CDR3: CASSRGTAAYEQYF. CDR3 DNA: TGTGCCAGCAGCCGAGGGACCGCCGCCTACGAGCAGTACTTC.

This clone occurred once. The gene calls are TRBV27 and TRBJ1-4; D might be TRBD1 (6 bases). The germline V gene encodes CDR1 MNHEY and CDR2 SMNVEV (reference sequence). The V end was cut by 1 base, the J end by 4 bases, with 10 bases between. The CDR3 contains 15 residues. CDR3 DNA sequence: TGTGCCAGCAGTTTATATCTAGGGGGTAATGAAAAACTGTTTTTT. Its protein product is CASSLYLGGNEKLFF.

The V call is TRBV27, the J call TRBJ2-1, with a tentative D call TRBD2 (6 bases). The CDR3 is made up of 13 amino acids. Germline CDR1 MNHEY, CDR2 SMNVEV (reference sequence). The V gene lost 3 bases and the J gene lost 11 bases, with 14 bases spanning the gap. The CDR3, as DNA: TGTGCCAGCAGTTTCGGGGATGGCGGGAAGCAGTTCTTC. This codes for CASSFGDGGKQFF.

The rearrangement uses TRBV30 and TRBJ1-1, with D unclear. Per the germline V gene, CDR1 is GTSNPN and CDR2 is SVGIG (reference sequence). The CDR3 is 11 residues long. V lost 0 bases to trimming and J lost 7 bases, with 6 bases between them. The CDR3 DNA sequence: TGTGCCTGGAGTGTCAGAAGTGAAGCTTTCTTT. Translation: CAWSVRSEAFF.

This clone was observed once. This chain connects TRBV5-1 to TRBJ1-1, with D uncertain. V dropped 2 bases and J dropped 5 bases, with 13 bases sitting between them. Germline V gene data show CDR1 as SGHRS and CDR2 as YFSETQ. CDR3 size: 14 residues. CDR3 DNA sequence: TGCGCCAGCAGCTTTGACACTCCTGGGACTGAAGCTTTCTTT. This codes for CASSFDTPGTEAFF.

The DNA of the CDR3 is TGTGCCACCAGCAAAGGGACAGGCAGTGGGAAGGCCCAGCATTTT. It codes for CATSKGTGSGKAQHF. The chain employs TRBV15 and TRBJ1-5; 8 bases agree with TRBD1. The CDR3 has 15 amino acids. V lost 4 bases to trimming and J lost 11 bases; unmatched junction nucleotides: 13. Germline CDR1 reads LNHNV; CDR2 reads YYDKDF (reference sequence).

The chain recombines TRBV2 with TRBJ1-4; D gene uncertain. The germline gives CDR1 SNHLY, CDR2 FYNNEI. V lost 7 bases and J 8 bases, leaving 11 bases between the germline ends. This CDR3 has 12 residues. DNA of the CDR3: TGTGCCAGCAAAAGGACGGAGGAAAAACTGTTTTTT. Translating gives CASKRTEEKLFF.

CDR3 region: CASSLAGGGHTGELFF. The CDR3 DNA sequence: TGTGCCAGCAGCTTAGCAGGGGGCGGGCACACCGGGGAGCTGTTTTTT. The genes are TRBV7-9 and TRBJ2-2, with TRBD1 matching 7 bases. The trim removed 0 bases at V and 3 bases at J, leaving 4 bases unmatched. The CDR3 is 16 amino acids. CDR1 SEHNR and CDR2 FQNEAQ come from the germline V gene (reference sequence).

V is TRBV7-6 and J is TRBJ1-4; no definite D call. CDR3 length: 15 amino acids. With 5 bases removed from V and 10 bases from J, the gap between germline ends came to 20 bases. Per the germline V gene, CDR1 is SGHVS and CDR2 is FNYEAQ. The CDR3 spells CASSAHRGAEGKLFF. The CDR3, as DNA: TGTGCCAGCAGCGCGCACCGGGGAGCGGAGGGAAAACTGTTTTTT.